The rows below give T cell receptor beta chains drawn from one sample of a study of T cells after yellow fever vaccination. TCRdb redid the calling of the 5' RACE reads with MiXCR, one entry per CDR3 protein. The repertoire holds under 30,000 distinct CDR3 sequences, with around 5% as singletons. This specimen was CD8+ T cells sorted from PBMCs, taken 10 days after the yellow fever booster vaccination. These receptors were collected from a man aged 30 to 45 who received the YFV17D yellow fever vaccine. CDR3s include the opening cysteine and the closing phenylalanine or tryptophan. The D gene is left open where the match is weak. Only some rows state a clone size, as once, few, many or a class for expanded clones.

TGTGCCAGCAGCGTATTCCGGGATAACACTGAAGCTTTCTTT,CASSVFRDNTEAFF,.,TRBJ1-1,TRBV11-2,many
TGTGCCAGCAGCTTCACAGGGCCGAACACTGAAGCTTTCTTT,CASSFTGPNTEAFF,.,TRBJ1-1,TRBV5-8,many
TGTGCCAGCAGTTACTCGTCAGGGGGTGATGGCTACACCTTC,CASSYSSGGDGYTF,TRBD1,TRBJ1-2,TRBV6-5,.
TGTACCTTCCTCACACTCGGGTTCGATAACAATGAGCAGTTCTTC,CTFLTLGFDNNEQFF,.,TRBJ2-1,TRBV2,.
TGTGCCAGCAGCCCTGAAGAGGAGCTGTTTTTT,CASSPEEELFF,.,TRBJ2-2,TRBV14,many
TGTGCCAGCAGCCCCCGGGCAGCGGGGGAAGCTTTCTTT,CASSPRAAGEAFF,.,TRBJ1-1,TRBV7-6,many
TGTGCCAGCAGTTACGCCCAATCCTACGAGCAGTACTTC,CASSYAQSYEQYF,.,TRBJ2-7,TRBV6-2/TRBV6-3,many
TGTGCCAGCAGTTACTCGCTAGCGGGAGGGTACAATGAGCAGTTCTTC,CASSYSLAGGYNEQFF,TRBD2,TRBJ2-1,TRBV6-5,many
TGTGCCTGGAGTGAATCCGGGGAGCTGTTTTTT,CAWSESGELFF,.,TRBJ2-2,TRBV30,many
TGTGCCAGCAGCTTACCTTTAGTGGGACGCGCGAAGACTAACTACTACGAGCAGTACTTC,CASSLPLVGRAKTNYYEQYF,.,TRBJ2-7,TRBV11-1,many
TGTGCCAGCACCGGCTGGGGGAACGAGCAGTACTTC,CASTGWGNEQYF,.,TRBJ2-7,TRBV25-1,many
TGTGCCAGCAGCGCGACCGGGACCCCCTACGAGCAGTACTTC,CASSATGTPYEQYF,.,TRBJ2-7,TRBV9,many
TGCGCCAGCAGCTTGCGCGGGAACTCCTACGAGCAGTACTTC,CASSLRGNSYEQYF,.,TRBJ2-7,TRBV5-1,many
TGTGCCAGCAGTTACTCGGACTCCGGAGGGGTAGATACGCAGTATTTT,CASSYSDSGGVDTQYF,.,TRBJ2-3,TRBV6-2/TRBV6-3,many
TGTGCCAGCAGTGCCGAAATAGCGGGAGACAATGAGCAGTTCTTC,CASSAEIAGDNEQFF,TRBD2,TRBJ2-1,TRBV28,many
TGTGCCAGCAGTGGAACAGGGGGGACGAATCTCCAGCATTTT,CASSGTGGTNLQHF,TRBD1,TRBJ1-5,TRBV25-1,many
TGTGCCAGTAGATATCTAGCGGGGAAGGGGGAGCAGTTCTTC,CASRYLAGKGEQFF,TRBD2,TRBJ2-1,TRBV19,many
TGTGCCAGCAGCGGGGCGGGATCATCCTACGAGCAGTACTTC,CASSGAGSSYEQYF,.,TRBJ2-7,TRBV9,many
TGTGCCAGCAGCTTAGTGTTCTACGAGCAGTACTTC,CASSLVFYEQYF,.,TRBJ2-7,TRBV7-9,many
TGTGCCAGCAGTCCAAGACTAGCGGGAGACTACGAGCAGTACTTC,CASSPRLAGDYEQYF,TRBD2,TRBJ2-7,TRBV3-1,many
TGTGCCAGCAGTGAAAGTATCTGGACGAGCACAGATACGCAGTATTTT,CASSESIWTSTDTQYF,.,TRBJ2-3,TRBV6-1,many
TGTGCCAGCAGCGAGGGCTACAATGAGCAGTTCTTC,CASSEGYNEQFF,.,TRBJ2-1,TRBV6-2/TRBV6-3,many
TGTGCCAGCAGCTTGGTGTCGGGATCGGTCTTC,CASSLVSGSVF,.,TRBJ2-1,TRBV5-5,many
TGTGCCAGCAGTTTAGTGCTAGCGGGTCTCTACGAGCAGTACTTC,CASSLVLAGLYEQYF,TRBD2,TRBJ2-7,TRBV28,many
TGTGCCAGCAGCTCCTCAGATACAGGCCCCGTGTACGAGCAGTACTTC,CASSSSDTGPVYEQYF,.,TRBJ2-7,TRBV5-6,many
TGCGCCAGCAGCAGGGGGTACGACGAGCAGTACTTC,CASSRGYDEQYF,.,TRBJ2-7,TRBV5-1,many
TGCGCCAGCAGCTTTATAGCGGGAGTAGGGAATGAGCAGTTCTTC,CASSFIAGVGNEQFF,TRBD2,TRBJ2-1,TRBV5-1,many
TGTGCCAGCAAGGGCGGATCCACCTACGAGCAGTACTTC,CASKGGSTYEQYF,.,TRBJ2-7,TRBV6-5,many
TGTGCCAGCAGCCCTTGGCACGGGAGCTCCTACGAGCAGTACTTC,CASSPWHGSSYEQYF,.,TRBJ2-7,TRBV7-2,many
TGTGCCAGCTGGGGGGCGGAGGGCTACGAGCAGTACTTC,CASWGAEGYEQYF,.,TRBJ2-7,TRBV11-2,.
TGCGCCAGCAGTGAGGGTAGCGGGATGGGCGAGCAGTACTTC,CASSEGSGMGEQYF,TRBD2,TRBJ2-7,TRBV4-3,many
TGTGCCAGCAGTCCGCAGACTACCTCCTACAATGAGCAGTTCTTC,CASSPQTTSYNEQFF,.,TRBJ2-1,TRBV27,many
TGCGCCAGCAGCCCCTTGGGCACAGATACGCAGTATTTT,CASSPLGTDTQYF,.,TRBJ2-3,TRBV4-3,many
TGTGCCACCCGGAGGGGACAGGGGGAAGGCGAGCAGTTCTTC,CATRRGQGEGEQFF,TRBD1,TRBJ2-1,TRBV6-1,many
TGTGCCAGCAGCGGGGCTACTGGGGCCCCACCTTACGAGCAGTACTTC,CASSGATGAPPYEQYF,.,TRBJ2-7,TRBV7-6,many
TGTGCCAGTGGGCTGGAGGGGGACTTCAATGAGCAGTTCTTC,CASGLEGDFNEQFF,.,TRBJ2-1,TRBV7-8,many
TGTGCCAGCAGCCAAGTTGCTGAGACCCAGTACTTC,CASSQVAETQYF,.,TRBJ2-5,TRBV14,many
TGTGCCAGCAGTGACTCTTTGGGACCAGCGGCCGGGGAGCTGTTTTTT,CASSDSLGPAAGELFF,.,TRBJ2-2,TRBV6-4,many
TGTGCCAGCAGTCTCGGGACAGAATACGAGCAGTACTTC,CASSLGTEYEQYF,TRBD1,TRBJ2-7,TRBV27,.
TGTGCCAGCAGCAAGAAAGGTCGGGACAGGAGCTATGGCTACACCTTC,CASSKKGRDRSYGYTF,.,TRBJ1-2,TRBV21-1,many
TGTGCCAGCAACGGACTCCCCGGGATAGAGTGGTCCTACAATGAGCAGTTCTTC,CASNGLPGIEWSYNEQFF,.,TRBJ2-1,TRBV12-3/TRBV12-4,many
TGTGCCAGCAGCTTGGTTAGTGGATTGAACAATGAGCAGTTCTTC,CASSLVSGLNNEQFF,.,TRBJ2-1,TRBV5-6,many
TGTGCCAGCAGCTCGACTAGCCTTAGCTCCTACAATGAGCAGTTCTTC,CASSSTSLSSYNEQFF,TRBD2,TRBJ2-1,TRBV2,many
TGTGCCAGCACCCCCGCGGGGACAGATAATCAGCCCCAGCATTTT,CASTPAGTDNQPQHF,TRBD1,TRBJ1-5,TRBV6-2/TRBV6-3,many
TGTGCCAGCAGTTATCCCCACGACGAGCAGTACTTC,CASSYPHDEQYF,.,TRBJ2-7,TRBV6-2/TRBV6-3,many
TGTGCCAGCAGCTCCCCTAGAAGGGAGGGCCCGGACGAGCAGTACTTC,CASSSPRREGPDEQYF,TRBD2,TRBJ2-7,TRBV7-2,many
TGTGCCAGCAGTTCGACCTTCCCGGGACTAGCGGGAGGGACCACAGATACGCAGTATTTT,CASSSTFPGLAGGTTDTQYF,TRBD2,TRBJ2-3,TRBV27,many
TGCGCCAGCAGCCCCTCCCGGGACAGCTACGAGCAGTACTTC,CASSPSRDSYEQYF,TRBD1,TRBJ2-7,TRBV4-3,many
TGTGCCAGCAACGGCGGGATTACAGATACGCAGTATTTT,CASNGGITDTQYF,.,TRBJ2-3,TRBV7-2,many
TGTGCCAGCAGTTACTCTACGGGTTTTGAGCAGTACTTC,CASSYSTGFEQYF,.,TRBJ2-7,TRBV6-2/TRBV6-3,many
TGTGCCAGCAGCTTGGGGAGGAGCTCCTATAATTCACCCCTCCACTTT,CASSLGRSSYNSPLHF,.,TRBJ1-6,TRBV11-2,many
TGTGCCAGCAGCAACGGGCATTCAACCTACGAGCAGTACTTC,CASSNGHSTYEQYF,.,TRBJ2-7,TRBV9,many
TGCAGCGTTGTTGGCACCGGGGAGCTGTTTTTT,CSVVGTGELFF,.,TRBJ2-2,TRBV29-1,many
TGCAGTGCTAGACCCATCACGACCTACGAGCAGTACTTC,CSARPITTYEQYF,.,TRBJ2-7,TRBV20-1,many